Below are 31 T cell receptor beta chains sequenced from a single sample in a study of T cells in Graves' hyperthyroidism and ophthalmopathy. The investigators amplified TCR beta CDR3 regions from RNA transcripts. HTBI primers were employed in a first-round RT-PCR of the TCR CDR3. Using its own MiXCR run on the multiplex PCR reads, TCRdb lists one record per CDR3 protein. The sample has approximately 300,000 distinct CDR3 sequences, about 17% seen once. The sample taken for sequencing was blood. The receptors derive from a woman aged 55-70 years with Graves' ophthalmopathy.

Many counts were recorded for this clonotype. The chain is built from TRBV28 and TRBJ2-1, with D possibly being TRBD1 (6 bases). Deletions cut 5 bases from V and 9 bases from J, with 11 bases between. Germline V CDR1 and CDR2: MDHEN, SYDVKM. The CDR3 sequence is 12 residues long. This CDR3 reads CASSPTGPEQFF. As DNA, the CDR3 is TGTGCCAGCAGTCCGACAGGTCCTGAGCAGTTCTTC.

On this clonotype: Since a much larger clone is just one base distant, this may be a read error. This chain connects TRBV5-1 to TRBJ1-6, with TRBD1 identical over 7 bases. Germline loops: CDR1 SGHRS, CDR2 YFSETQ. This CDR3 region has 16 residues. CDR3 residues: CASSAEGQRGNSPFHF. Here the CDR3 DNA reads TGCGCCAGCAGCGCAGAGGGACAGCGGGGGAATTCACCCTTCCACTTT. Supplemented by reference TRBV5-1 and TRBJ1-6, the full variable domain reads KAGVTQTPRYLIKTRGQQVTLSCSPISGHRSVSWYQQTPGQGLQFLFEYFSETQRNKGNFPGRFSGRQFSNSRSEMNVSTLELGDSALYLCASSAEGQRGNSPFHFGNGTRLTVT.

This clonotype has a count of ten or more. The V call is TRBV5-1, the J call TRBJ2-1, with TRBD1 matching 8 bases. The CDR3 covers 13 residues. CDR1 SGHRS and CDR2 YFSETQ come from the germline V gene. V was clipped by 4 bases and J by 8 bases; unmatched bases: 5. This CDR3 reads CASSADRAHEQFF. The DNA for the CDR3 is TGCGCCAGCAGCGCGGACAGGGCCCATGAGCAGTTCTTC.

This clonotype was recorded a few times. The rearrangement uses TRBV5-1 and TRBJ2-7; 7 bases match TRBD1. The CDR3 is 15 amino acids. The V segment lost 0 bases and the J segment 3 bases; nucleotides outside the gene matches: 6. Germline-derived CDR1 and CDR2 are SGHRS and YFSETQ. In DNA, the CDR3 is TGCGCCAGCAGCTTGGTTGGGACAGATATCTACGAGCAGTACTTC. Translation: CASSLVGTDIYEQYF.

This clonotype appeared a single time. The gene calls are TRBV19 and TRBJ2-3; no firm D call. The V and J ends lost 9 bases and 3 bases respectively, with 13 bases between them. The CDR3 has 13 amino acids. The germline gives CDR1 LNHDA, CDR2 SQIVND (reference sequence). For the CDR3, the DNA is TGTGCCAGCCTCAGCGCGACAACAGATACGCAGTATTTT. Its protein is CASLSATTDTQYF.

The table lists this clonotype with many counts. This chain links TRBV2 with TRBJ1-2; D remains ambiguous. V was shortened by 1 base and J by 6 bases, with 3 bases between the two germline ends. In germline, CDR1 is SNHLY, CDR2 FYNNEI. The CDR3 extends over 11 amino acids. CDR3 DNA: TGTGCCAGCAGTGAAGGTGATGGCTACACCTTC. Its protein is CASSEGDGYTF.

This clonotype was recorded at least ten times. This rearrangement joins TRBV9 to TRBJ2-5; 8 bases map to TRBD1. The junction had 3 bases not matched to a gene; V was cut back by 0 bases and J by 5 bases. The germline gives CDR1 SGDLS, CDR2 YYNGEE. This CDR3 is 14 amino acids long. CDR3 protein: CASSVDRGLETQYF. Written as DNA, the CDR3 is TGTGCCAGCAGCGTAGACAGGGGGTTGGAGACCCAGTACTTC.

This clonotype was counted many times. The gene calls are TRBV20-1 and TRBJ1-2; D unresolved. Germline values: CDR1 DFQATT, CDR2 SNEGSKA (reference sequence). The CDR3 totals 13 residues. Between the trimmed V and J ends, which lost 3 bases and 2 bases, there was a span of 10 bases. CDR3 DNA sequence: TGCAGTGCTAGTCTCGCGGAGAACTATGGCTACACCTTC. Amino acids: CSASLAENYGYTF.

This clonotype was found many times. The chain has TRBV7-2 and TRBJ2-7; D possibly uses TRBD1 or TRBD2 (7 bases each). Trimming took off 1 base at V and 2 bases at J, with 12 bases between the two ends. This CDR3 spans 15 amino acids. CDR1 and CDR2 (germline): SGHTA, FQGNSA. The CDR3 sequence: CASSLGQGGAYEQYF. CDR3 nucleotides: TGTGCCAGCAGCTTAGGGCAGGGGGGGGCCTACGAGCAGTACTTC.

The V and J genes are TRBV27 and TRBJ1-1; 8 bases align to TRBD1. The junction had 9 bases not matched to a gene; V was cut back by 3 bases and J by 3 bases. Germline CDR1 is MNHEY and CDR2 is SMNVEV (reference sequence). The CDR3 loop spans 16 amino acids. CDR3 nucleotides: TGTGCCAGCAGTTTGGAAGCAGGGGGCGCGTACACTGAAGCTTTCTTT. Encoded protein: CASSLEAGGAYTEAFF.

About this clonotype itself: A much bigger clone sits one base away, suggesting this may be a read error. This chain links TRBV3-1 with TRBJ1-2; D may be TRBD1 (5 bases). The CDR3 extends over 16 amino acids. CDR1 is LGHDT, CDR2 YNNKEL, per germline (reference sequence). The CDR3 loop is CACSQDLVPREDGYTF. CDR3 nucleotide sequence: TGTGCCTGCAGCCAAGATCTGGTTCCCAGGGAAGATGGCTACACCTTC.

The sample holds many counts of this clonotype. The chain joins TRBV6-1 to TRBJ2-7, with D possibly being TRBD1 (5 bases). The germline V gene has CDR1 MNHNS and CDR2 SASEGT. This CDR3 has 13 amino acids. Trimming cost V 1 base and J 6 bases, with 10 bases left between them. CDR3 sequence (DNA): TGTGCCAGCAGTGAAGAGATCCAGGGCGAGCAGTACTTC. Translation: CASSEEIQGEQYF.

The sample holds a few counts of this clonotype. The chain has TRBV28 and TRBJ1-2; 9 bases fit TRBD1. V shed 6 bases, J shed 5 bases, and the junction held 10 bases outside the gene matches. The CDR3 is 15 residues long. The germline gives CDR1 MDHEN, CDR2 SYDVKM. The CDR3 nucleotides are TGTGCCAGCAGCGCCGCCGGGACAGGGAGATATGGCTACACCTTC. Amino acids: CASSAAGTGRYGYTF.

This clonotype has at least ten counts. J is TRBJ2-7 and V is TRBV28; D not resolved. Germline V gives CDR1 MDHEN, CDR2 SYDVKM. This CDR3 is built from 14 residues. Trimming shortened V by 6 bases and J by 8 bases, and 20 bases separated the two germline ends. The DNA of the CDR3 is TGTGCCAGCAGGCCTCTGATTTGGGCCACAAAGCAGTACTTC. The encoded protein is CASRPLIWATKQYF.

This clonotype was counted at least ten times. CDR3 loop: CSATDRGYEQYF. DNA for the CDR3: TGCAGTGCCACGGACAGGGGATACGAGCAGTACTTC. The V gene is TRBV20-1, the J gene TRBJ2-7, with 9 bases matching TRBD1. The CDR3 spans 12 residues. The V segment lost 6 bases and the J segment 4 bases; nucleotides outside the gene matches: 4. The germline CDR1 and CDR2 sequences are DFQATT and SNEGSKA (reference sequence).

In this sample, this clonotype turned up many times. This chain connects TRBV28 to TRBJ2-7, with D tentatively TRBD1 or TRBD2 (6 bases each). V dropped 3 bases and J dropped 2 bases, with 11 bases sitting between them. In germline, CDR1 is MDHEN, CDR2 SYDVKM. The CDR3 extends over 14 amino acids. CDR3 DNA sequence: TGTGCCAGCAGTTTTCGGGGGCTGACCTACGAGCAGTACTTC. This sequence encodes CASSFRGLTYEQYF.

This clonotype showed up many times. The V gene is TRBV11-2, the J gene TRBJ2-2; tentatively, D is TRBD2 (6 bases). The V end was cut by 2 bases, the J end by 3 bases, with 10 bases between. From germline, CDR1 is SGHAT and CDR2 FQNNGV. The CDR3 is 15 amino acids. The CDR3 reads CASSLWRGDTGELFF. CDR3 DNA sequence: TGTGCCAGCAGCTTATGGCGGGGCGACACCGGGGAGCTGTTTTTT.

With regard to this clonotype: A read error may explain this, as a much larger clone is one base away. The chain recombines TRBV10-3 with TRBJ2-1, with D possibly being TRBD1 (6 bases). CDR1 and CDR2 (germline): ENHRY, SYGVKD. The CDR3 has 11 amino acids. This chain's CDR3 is CANSSGVLQFF. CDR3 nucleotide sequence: TGTGCCAACAGTTCAGGGGTTCTGCAGTTCTTC.

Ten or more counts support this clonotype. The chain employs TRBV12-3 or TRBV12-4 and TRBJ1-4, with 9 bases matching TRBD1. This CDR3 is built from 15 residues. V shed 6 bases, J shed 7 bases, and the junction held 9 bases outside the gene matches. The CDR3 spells CASSSNRGQGEKLFF. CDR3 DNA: TGTGCCAGCAGCTCCAACAGGGGGCAGGGTGAAAAACTGTTTTTT.

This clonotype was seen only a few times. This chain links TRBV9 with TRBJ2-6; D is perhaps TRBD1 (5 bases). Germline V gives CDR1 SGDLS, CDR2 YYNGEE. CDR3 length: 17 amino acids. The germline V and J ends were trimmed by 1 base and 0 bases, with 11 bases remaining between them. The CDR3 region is CASSVWGTLSGANVLTF. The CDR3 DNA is TGTGCCAGCAGCGTATGGGGCACCCTCTCTGGGGCCAACGTCCTGACTTTC.

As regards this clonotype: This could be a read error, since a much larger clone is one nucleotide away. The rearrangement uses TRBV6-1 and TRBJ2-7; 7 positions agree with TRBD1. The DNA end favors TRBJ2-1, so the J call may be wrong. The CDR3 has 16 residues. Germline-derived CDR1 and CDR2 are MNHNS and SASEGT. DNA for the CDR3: TGTGCCAGCGATAGGCGGTCCCGGGACAGCTCCTACGAGCAGTTCTTC. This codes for CASDRRSRDSSYEQFF.

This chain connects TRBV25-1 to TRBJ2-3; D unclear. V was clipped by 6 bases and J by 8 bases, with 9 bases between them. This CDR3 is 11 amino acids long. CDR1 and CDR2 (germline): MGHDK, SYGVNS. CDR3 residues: CASRLDGTQYF. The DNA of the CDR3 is TGTGCCAGCAGATTAGATGGTACGCAGTATTTT. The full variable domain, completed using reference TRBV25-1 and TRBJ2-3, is EADIYQTPRYLVIGTGKKITLECSQTMGHDKMYWYQQDPGMELHLIHYSYGVNSTEKGDLSSESTVSRIRTEHFPLTLESARPSHTSQYLCASRLDGTQYFGPGTRLTVL.

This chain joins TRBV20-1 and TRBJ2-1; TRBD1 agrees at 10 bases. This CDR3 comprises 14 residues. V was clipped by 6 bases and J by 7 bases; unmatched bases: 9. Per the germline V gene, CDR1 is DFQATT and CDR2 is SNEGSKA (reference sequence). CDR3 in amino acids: CSAVRDRGSNEQFF. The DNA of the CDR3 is TGCAGTGCCGTTCGGGACAGGGGATCAAATGAGCAGTTCTTC.

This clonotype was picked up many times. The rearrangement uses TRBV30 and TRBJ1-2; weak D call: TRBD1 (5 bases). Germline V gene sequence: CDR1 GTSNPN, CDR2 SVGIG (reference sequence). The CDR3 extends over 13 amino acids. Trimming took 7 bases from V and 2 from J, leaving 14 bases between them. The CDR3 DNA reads TGTGCCTTCAGACAGCTACAAAACTATGGCTACACCTTC. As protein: CAFRQLQNYGYTF.

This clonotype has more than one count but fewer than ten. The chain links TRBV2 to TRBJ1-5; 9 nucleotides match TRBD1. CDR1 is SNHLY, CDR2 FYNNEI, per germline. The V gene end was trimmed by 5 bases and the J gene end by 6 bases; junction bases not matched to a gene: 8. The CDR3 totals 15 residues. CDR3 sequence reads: CASSPPGQGSQPQHF. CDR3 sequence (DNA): TGTGCCAGCAGTCCCCCGGGACAGGGTAGTCAGCCCCAGCATTTT.

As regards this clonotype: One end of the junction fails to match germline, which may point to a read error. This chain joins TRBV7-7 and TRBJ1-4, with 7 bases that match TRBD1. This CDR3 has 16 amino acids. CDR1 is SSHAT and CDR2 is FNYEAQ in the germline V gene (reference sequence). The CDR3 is CASSKNRQGLNEKLFF. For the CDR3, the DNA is TGTGCTAGCAGTAAAAATAGACAGGGACTTAATGAAAAACTGTTTTTT.

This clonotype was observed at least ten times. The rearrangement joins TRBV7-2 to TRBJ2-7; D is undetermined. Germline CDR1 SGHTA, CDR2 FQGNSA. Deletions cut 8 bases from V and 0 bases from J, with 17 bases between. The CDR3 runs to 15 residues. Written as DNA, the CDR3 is TGTGCCAGCTCAAAATCGGGTACAGCCTCCTACGAGCAGTACTTC. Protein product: CASSKSGTASYEQYF.

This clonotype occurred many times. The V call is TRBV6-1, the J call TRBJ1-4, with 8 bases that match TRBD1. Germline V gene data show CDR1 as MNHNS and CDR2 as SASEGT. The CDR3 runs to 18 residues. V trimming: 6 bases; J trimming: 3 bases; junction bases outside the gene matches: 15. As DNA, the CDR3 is TGTGCCAGCAGGCGGACAGGGAGTGGTGGGATAGCTAATGAAAAACTGTTTTTT. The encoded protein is CASRRTGSGGIANEKLFF.

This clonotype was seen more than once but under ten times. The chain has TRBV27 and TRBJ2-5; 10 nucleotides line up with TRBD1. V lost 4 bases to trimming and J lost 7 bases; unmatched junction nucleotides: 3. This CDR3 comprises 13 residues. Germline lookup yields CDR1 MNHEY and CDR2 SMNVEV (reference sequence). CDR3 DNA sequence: TGTGCCAGCAGTTGGGGACAGGGGCGGACCCAGTACTTC. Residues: CASSWGQGRTQYF.

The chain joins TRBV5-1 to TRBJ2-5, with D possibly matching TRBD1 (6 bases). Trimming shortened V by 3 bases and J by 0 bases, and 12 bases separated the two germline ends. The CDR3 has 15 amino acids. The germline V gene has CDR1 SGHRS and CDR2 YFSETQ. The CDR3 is CASSSTGSYQETQYF. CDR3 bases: TGCGCCAGCAGCTCCACAGGGTCATACCAAGAGACCCAGTACTTC.

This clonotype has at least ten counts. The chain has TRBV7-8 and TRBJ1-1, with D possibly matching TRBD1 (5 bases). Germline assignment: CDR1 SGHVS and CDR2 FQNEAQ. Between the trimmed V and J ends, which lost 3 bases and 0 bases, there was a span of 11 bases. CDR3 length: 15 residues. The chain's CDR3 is CASSFSLTVNTEAFF. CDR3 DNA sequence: TGTGCCAGCAGCTTCTCCTTGACAGTGAACACTGAAGCTTTCTTT.